This entry lists 22 T cell receptor beta chains sequenced from one sample in a study of read filtering for tumor transcriptome and immune sequencing. From approximately 430 ng of RNA, a library with molecular barcoded alpha/delta and beta/gamma adaptors was made. One entry per CDR3 protein results from TCRdb running MiXCR on the reads. The sample contains around 38,000 distinct CDR3 sequences, roughly 15% of which appear only once. The sequenced sample consisted of a population of CD138-negative cells sorted from bone marrow. Receptors originate from a donor at least 40 years old with multiple myeloma.

This clonotype was counted ten times or more. The chain links TRBV28 to TRBJ2-7; 8 bases match TRBD2. V shed 6 bases and J 0 bases; nucleotides not matched to a gene: 10. Germline loops: CDR1 MDHEN, CDR2 SYDVKM. The CDR3 is 16 residues long. The CDR3 nucleotides read TGTGCCAGCAGCCGGGGGGGTTTCCCGTCCTCCTACGAGCAGTACTTC. Its translation: CASSRGGFPSSYEQYF.

This clonotype was counted at least ten times. The chain uses TRBV2 and TRBJ1-1; 7 nucleotides line up with TRBD1. Trimming cost V 4 bases and J 6 bases; bases outside gene matches: 5. This CDR3 comprises 13 residues. In germline, CDR1 is SNHLY, CDR2 FYNNEI. DNA of the CDR3: TGTGCCAGCAGTGCTTGGACAGGCCCTGAAGCTTTCTTT. Translated: CASSAWTGPEAFF.

With respect to this clonotype: A much larger clone lies a single base off, so this may be a read error. Lacking the conserved final phenylalanine or tryptophan, this CDR3 likely reflects a read error. V usage is TRBV11-2 and J usage is TRBJ1-5; D not certain. Looked up from germline, CDR1 is SGHAT and CDR2 is FQNNGV. CDR3 size: 14 residues. Trimming took off 0 bases at V and 6 bases at J, with 9 bases between the two ends. CDR3 protein: CASSLEPTGQPQHS. The CDR3 DNA reads TGTGCCAGCAGCTTAGAGCCGACCGGTCAGCCCCAGCATTCT.

CDR3 loop: CASSFGGRGTGELFF. Here the CDR3 DNA reads TGTGCCAGCAGCTTTGGCGGGAGAGGCACCGGGGAGCTGTTTTTT. V gene TRBV5-5 combines with J gene TRBJ2-2; the match to TRBD2 covers 7 bases. The CDR3 sequence is 15 residues long. V trimming: 2 bases; J trimming: 4 bases; junction bases outside the gene matches: 5. Germline V lookup: CDR1 SGHKS, CDR2 YYEKEE (reference sequence).

This clonotype was seen many times. The V and J genes are TRBV29-1 and TRBJ2-2; 8 nucleotides line up with TRBD1. The trim removed 7 bases at V and 5 bases at J, leaving 9 bases unmatched. The length of the CDR3 is 14 residues. In germline, CDR1 is SQVTM, CDR2 ANQGSEA. The CDR3 DNA sequence: TGCAGCGGAGTGACAGGGGCCTTAACCGGGGAGCTGTTTTTT. This gives the protein CSGVTGALTGELFF.

Remarks on this clonotype: A clone one base away is much larger, so this may be a read error. The CDR3 loop reads CSWSPDAWKQYF. As DNA, the CDR3 is TGTTCCTGGAGCCCAGACGCTTGGAAGCAGTACTTC. This chain links TRBV30 with TRBJ2-7; D is unresolved. Germline V lookup: CDR1 GTSNPN, CDR2 SVGIG (reference sequence). There are 12 residues in the CDR3.

V gene TRBV4-1 combines with J gene TRBJ2-3, with D perhaps TRBD1 or TRBD2 (6 bases each). The CDR3 runs 15 residues. V was pared by 3 bases and J by 7 bases, with 17 bases between. Germline V gene sequence: CDR1 MGHRA, CDR2 YSYEKL. The CDR3 DNA reads TGCGCCAGCAGCCAGGGGGACATCCGCGGGAATACGCAGTATTTT. This sequence encodes CASSQGDIRGNTQYF.

Notes on this clonotype: With only one base between it and a far larger clone, this is likely a read error. As the CDR3 is not closed by the conserved phenylalanine or tryptophan, this likely results from a read error. The CDR3 region is CASSLAPSGLSYEQYL. Here the CDR3 DNA reads TGCGCCAGCAGCTTGGCCCCTAGCGGGCTGTCCTACGAGCAGTACCTC. The rearrangement links TRBV5-1 to TRBJ2-5; 8 nucleotides agree with TRBD2. The J call may be in error: the DNA end matches TRBJ2-7 better. The CDR3 length is 16 residues. Germline lookup yields CDR1 SGHRS and CDR2 YFSETQ.

This clonotype was recorded many times. V is TRBV29-1 and J is TRBJ2-1; possibly TRBD1 or TRBD2 for D (6 bases each). The ends were cut back, 8 bases at V and 12 bases at J, with 17 bases in the middle. Germline V CDR1 and CDR2: SQVTM, ANQGSEA. CDR3 length: 11 amino acids. The CDR3 region has the DNA TGCAGCTCGGGGGCGTCCCTGTCGCAGTTCTTC. As protein: CSSGASLSQFF.

A remark on this clonotype: This could be a read error, since a much larger clone is one nucleotide away. The chain combines TRBV19 with TRBJ2-1; 9 nucleotides agree with TRBD1. V trimming: 7 bases; J trimming: 6 bases; junction bases outside the gene matches: 4. CDR1 is LNHDA, CDR2 SQIVND, per germline (reference sequence). The CDR3 covers 13 residues. The CDR3 nucleotides are TGTGCCAGTATCTGGACAGGGGCCAATGAGCAGTTCTTC. It is translated as CASIWTGANEQFF.

In its sample, this clonotype was seen many times. The V call is TRBV4-1, the J call TRBJ2-1, with D possibly TRBD2 on 6 matching bases. The germline gives CDR1 MGHRA, CDR2 YSYEKL. The CDR3 spans 17 residues. V shed 4 bases and J shed 0 bases, with 16 bases lying between them. The CDR3 spells CASSPGDLAFSYNEQFF. DNA of the CDR3: TGCGCCAGCAGCCCTGGGGACCTAGCGTTCTCCTACAATGAGCAGTTCTTC.

This clonotype was seen at least ten times. The DNA for the CDR3 is TGTGCCAGCAGTGGAGGGGGGAGGACTGAAGCTTTCTTT. It translates to CASSGGGRTEAFF. The chain carries TRBV28 and TRBJ1-1; possibly TRBD1 for D (6 bases). V lost 5 bases and J 5 bases, leaving 12 bases between the germline ends. This CDR3 spans 13 amino acids. Germline V CDR1 and CDR2: MDHEN, SYDVKM.

This clonotype has a count of ten or more. CDR3 sequence (DNA): TGCGCCAGCAGCTTGTCGAGACTAGCGGGAAGAGAGACCCAGTACTTC. As protein: CASSLSRLAGRETQYF. This chain connects TRBV5-1 to TRBJ2-5; 11 nucleotides match TRBD2. CDR1 is SGHRS, CDR2 YFSETQ, per germline. V was clipped by 1 base and J by 4 bases; unmatched bases: 6. The CDR3 is 16 amino acids.

This clonotype has ten or more counts. As DNA, the CDR3 is TGCGCCAGCAGCTTCGTGGGAGAGACCCACAATGAGCAGTTCTTC. As protein: CASSFVGETHNEQFF. V usage is TRBV5-1 and J usage is TRBJ2-1, with D perhaps matching TRBD2 (5 bases). CDR3 length: 15 residues. CDR1 is SGHRS and CDR2 is YFSETQ in the germline V gene. V was pared by 2 bases and J by 5 bases, with 14 bases between. Drawing the rest from reference TRBV5-1 and TRBJ2-1, the complete variable domain is KAGVTQTPRYLIKTRGQQVTLSCSPISGHRSVSWYQQTPGQGLQFLFEYFSETQRNKGNFPGRFSGRQFSNSRSEMNVSTLELGDSALYLCASSFVGETHNEQFFGPGTRLTVL.

This clonotype was found a few times. J is TRBJ2-1 and V is TRBV11-2, with D perhaps matching TRBD1 (7 bases). V dropped 5 bases and J dropped 7 bases, with 15 bases sitting between them. Germline V gene sequence: CDR1 SGHAT, CDR2 FQNNGV. This CDR3 is built from 14 residues. The CDR3 sequence: CASSHSRGVNEQFF. Here the CDR3 DNA reads TGTGCCAGCAGCCACTCCAGGGGGGTAAATGAGCAGTTCTTC.

By its share, this clonotype is medium-sized. The chain combines TRBV5-5 with TRBJ2-1, with D perhaps TRBD1 (6 bases). The germline V gene encodes CDR1 SGHKS and CDR2 YYEKEE (reference sequence). Trimming left V 0 bases short and J 9 bases short, with 10 bases between. This CDR3 spans 13 amino acids. CDR3 sequence reads: CASSLAGQVEQFF. The CDR3 DNA sequence: TGTGCCAGCAGCTTGGCGGGACAAGTTGAGCAGTTCTTC. Full variable domain (outside the CDR3, taken from reference TRBV5-5 and TRBJ2-1): DAGVTQSPTHLIKTRGQQVTLRCSPISGHKSVSWYQQVLGQGPQFIFQYYEKEERGRGNFPDRFSARQFPNYSSELNVNALLLGDSALYLCASSLAGQVEQFFGPGTRLTVL.

To note about this clonotype: The junction departs from the called germline gene at one end, perhaps through a read error. V gene TRBV28 combines with J gene TRBJ2-1; 9 bases are a match to TRBD2. The CDR3 spans 16 residues. Germline V CDR1 and CDR2: MDHEN, SYDVKM. CDR3 sequence: CASSLTGGRAKNEQFF. DNA for the CDR3: TGTGCCAGCAGTTTGACTGGCGGGAGGGCCAAAAATGAGCAGTTCTTT.

As to this clonotype: Only one base separates this from a far larger clonotype, so it likely reflects a read error. The chain is built from TRBV12-3 or TRBV12-4 and TRBJ2-7, with D unclear. This CDR3 spans 15 amino acids. Trimming cost V 8 bases and J 7 bases, with 24 bases left between them. The CDR3 sequence: CASRPRASSYNEQYF. In nucleotides, the CDR3 is TGTGCCAGCCGCCCTCGGGCGAGCTCCTACAATGAGCAGTACTTC.

This chain uses TRBV10-3 with TRBJ1-5; possibly TRBD1 for D (6 bases). The CDR3 is 14 amino acids. Germline values: CDR1 ENHRY, CDR2 SYGVKD. The V end was cut by 2 bases, the J end by 6 bases, with 11 bases between. In DNA form, the CDR3 reads TGTGCCATCAGTGAGGCAGGGGAATTTCAGCCCCAGCATTTT. This sequence encodes CAISEAGEFQPQHF.

This clonotype was detected many times. A single base separates this from a much larger clone, so it may be a read error. CDR3 in amino acids: CASSEIGRGLAGAPSEQFF. The CDR3 DNA is TGTGCCAGCAGTGAAATAGGCAGGGGACTAGCGGGGGCCCCTTCGGAGCAGTTCTTC. The rearrangement joins TRBV25-1 to TRBJ2-1; 14 bases are shared with TRBD2. This CDR3 contains 19 residues. The germline V gene encodes CDR1 MGHDK and CDR2 SYGVNS. Germline trimming cut 2 bases from V and 10 bases from J; bases unmatched to any gene: 16.

This clonotype showed up many times. The chain recombines TRBV7-3 with TRBJ2-7; D perhaps matches TRBD1 (5 bases). This CDR3 is 16 amino acids long. CDR1 is SGHTA, CDR2 FQGTGA, per germline. Trimming stripped 5 bases from V and 3 bases from J, with 20 bases between. The CDR3 loop is CASSPSGSQGFYEQYF. Here the CDR3 DNA reads TGTGCCAGCAGCCCCTCTGGGTCCCAGGGCTTCTACGAGCAGTACTTC.

By share, this clonotype counts as medium-sized. V usage is TRBV27 and J usage is TRBJ2-1; D is perhaps TRBD1 (5 bases). The CDR3 runs 13 residues. Germline CDR1 is MNHEY and CDR2 is SMNVEV (reference sequence). Trimming removed 5 bases at V and 4 bases at J, with 9 bases between. The CDR3 sequence: CASSLAGYNEQFF. The CDR3 DNA sequence: TGTGCCAGCAGTCTTGCAGGGTACAATGAGCAGTTCTTC.